A single sample is the source of the 30 T cell receptor beta chains below, sequenced in a study of post-analysis software for immune sequencing data. Whole-study findings and limits: Among a handful of TRBV segments more frequent in patients than controls were TRBV5-6, TRBV5-1 and TRBV20-1.

Unique-molecular-identifier-tagged TCR beta cDNA libraries were used. TCRdb used MiXCR to reprocess the PCR reads, holding one entry per CDR3 protein. The repertoire has roughly 620,000 distinct CDR3 sequences, roughly two fifths of them found once; the top ten carry 1.5% to 2%. What these receptors recognize is not known. Sequenced input: blood. Receptors were obtained from a girl aged 5 to 17 with multiple sclerosis.

The J gene is TRBJ2-5, the V gene TRBV7-2; possible D gene TRBD1, 6 bases. V dropped 2 bases and J dropped 2 bases, with 15 bases sitting between them. Germline loops: CDR1 SGHTA, CDR2 FQGNSA. CDR3 length: 16 residues. DNA of the CDR3: TGTGCCAGCAGCTTATTCACAGGGACACCACAAGAGACCCAGTACTTC. This sequence encodes CASSLFTGTPQETQYF.

CDR3 protein: CASSLGLGTNRWNEQFF. The CDR3 DNA reads TGTGCCAGCAGCTTAGGACTCGGGACTAACCGCTGGAATGAGCAGTTCTTC. This rearrangement joins TRBV7-2 to TRBJ2-1, with 7 bases matching TRBD2. Germline V gives CDR1 SGHTA, CDR2 FQGNSA. J gave up 7 bases and V 1 base, and 13 bases lay outside the gene matches. The CDR3 is made up of 17 amino acids.

In this sample, this clonotype turned up many times. At one of its ends the junction is not consistent with the germline gene, which may arise from a read error. This chain links TRBV12-3 or TRBV12-4 with TRBJ1-2; a weak D match, TRBD1 (6 bases). CDR3 size: 12 residues. This CDR3 reads CASSLGGDGYTF. The CDR3 DNA follows: TGTGCCAGCAGCTTAGGGGGGGATGGCTACACCTTC.

In this sample, this clonotype turned up a few times. The chain employs TRBV4-1 and TRBJ2-7, with 8 positions matching TRBD2. CDR3 length: 16 residues. V gave up 1 base and J gave up 5 bases; unmatched junction bases: 10. Germline CDR1 MGHRA, CDR2 YSYEKL. The CDR3 is CASSQGTGTSRNEQYF. CDR3 DNA sequence: TGCGCCAGCAGCCAAGGGACCGGGACTAGTCGAAACGAGCAGTACTTC.

A word on this clonotype: At one boundary the junction diverges from the germline segment, which might be a read error. The chain carries TRBV5-5 and TRBJ2-7; D gene uncertain. The J call could be wrong; TRBJ2-5 is a better fit for the DNA end. Looked up from germline, CDR1 is SGHKS and CDR2 is YYEKEE (reference sequence). This CDR3 is 14 amino acids long. The CDR3 here is CACSRPNSQETQYF. CDR3 sequence (DNA): TGTGCCTGCAGCCGACCGAATTCACAAGAGACCCAGTACTTC.

This chain uses TRBV11-2 with TRBJ2-7; 7 positions match TRBD1. The CDR3 has 14 amino acids. The trim removed 3 bases at V and 3 bases at J, leaving 5 bases unmatched. Germline V gives CDR1 SGHAT, CDR2 FQNNGV. CDR3 residues: CASSFFTGDYEQYF. In DNA form, the CDR3 reads TGTGCCAGCAGCTTCTTCACAGGGGACTACGAGCAGTACTTC.

The V gene is TRBV5-6, the J gene TRBJ2-7; no clear D gene. Per the germline V gene, CDR1 is SGHDT and CDR2 is YYEEEE. The ends were cut back, 4 bases at V and 6 bases at J, with 14 bases in the middle. There are 13 residues in the CDR3. DNA for the CDR3: TGTGCCAGCAGCAGCTCCCGGAGAGGCGAGCAGTACTTC. Translating gives CASSSSRRGEQYF. Using reference TRBV5-6 and TRBJ2-7 for the parts outside the CDR3, the full variable domain is DAGVTQSPTHLIKTRGQQVTLRCSPKSGHDTVSWYQQALGQGPQFIFQYYEEEERQRGNFPDRFSGHQFPNYSSELNVNALLLGDSALYLCASSSSRRGEQYFGPGTRLTVT.

In DNA form, the CDR3 reads TGCGCCAGCAGCCTTTCAGGGACAGGGGCTTTCTTT. Encoded protein: CASSLSGTGAFF. The chain is built from TRBV5-1 and TRBJ1-1; 9 bases match TRBD1. Looked up from germline, CDR1 is SGHRS and CDR2 is YFSETQ. The CDR3 runs to 12 residues. V trimming: 4 bases; J trimming: 11 bases; junction bases outside the gene matches: 6.

The rearrangement uses TRBV29-1 and TRBJ2-1, with 9 bases lining up with TRBD1. The ends lost 2 bases at V and 8 bases at J; junction bases unmatched: 7. Germline assignment: CDR1 SQVTM and CDR2 ANQGSEA. The length of the CDR3 is 14 residues. The CDR3 here is CSVEWDRVRDEQFF. CDR3 DNA: TGCAGCGTTGAATGGGACAGGGTAAGGGATGAGCAGTTCTTC.

Comment on this clonotype: One end of the junction varies from germline; a read error may be responsible. The chain recombines TRBV6-5 with TRBJ2-1; D is ambiguous. Germline loops: CDR1 MNHEY, CDR2 SVGAGI. CDR3 length equals 13 residues. The chain's CDR3 is CASSNSAGYEQFF. The CDR3 coding sequence is TGTGCCAGCAGTAACTCGGCCGGGTATGAGCAGTTCTTC.

The chain is built from TRBV7-9 and TRBJ2-7, with 7 nucleotides matching TRBD2. Germline V gene sequence: CDR1 SEHNR, CDR2 FQNEAQ (reference sequence). V shed 2 bases, J shed 1 base, and the junction held 5 bases outside the gene matches. This CDR3 comprises 15 residues. The CDR3 DNA sequence: TGTGCCAGCAGCTTATACACTAGCGCTTCCTACGAGCAGTACTTC. The encoded protein is CASSLYTSASYEQYF.

The chain links TRBV12-3 or TRBV12-4 to TRBJ2-1; no reliable D call. This CDR3 has 13 residues. The V end lost 1 base, the J end lost 7 bases, and 8 bases lay between the germline ends. CDR3 protein: CASSLGWVNEQFF. In DNA form, the CDR3 reads TGTGCCAGCAGTTTAGGCTGGGTAAATGAGCAGTTCTTC.

The chain couples TRBV24-1 to TRBJ2-3; TRBD1 matches at 8 bases. The CDR3 loop spans 16 amino acids. Germline CDR1 is KGHDR and CDR2 is SFDVKD. J was trimmed by 1 base and V by 4 bases; bases with no gene match: 6. The CDR3 DNA follows: TGTGCCACCAGTGAACATCAGGGGGCTGGCACAGATACGCAGTATTTT. This translates into CATSEHQGAGTDTQYF.

The gene calls are TRBV20-1 and TRBJ1-1; TRBD1 agrees at 9 bases. The CDR3 has 13 amino acids. Germline assignment: CDR1 DFQATT and CDR2 SNEGSKA (reference sequence). Germline trimming cut 1 base from V and 3 bases from J; bases unmatched to any gene: 0. The CDR3 nucleotides read TGCAGTGCTAGAGGGACAGGGGACACTGAAGCTTTCTTT. It translates to CSARGTGDTEAFF.

Note on this clonotype: A junction end diverges from the germline sequence, so it may reflect a read error. The rearrangement links TRBV11-2 to TRBJ2-1; 7 positions agree with TRBD2. The germline CDR1 and CDR2 sequences are SGHAT and FQNNGV. This CDR3 has 12 residues. The CDR3 loop reads CTSSWTGGEQFF. CDR3 in DNA: TGTACCAGCAGTTGGACGGGGGGTGAGCAGTTCTTC.

This clonotype has only a few counts. This chain links TRBV5-1 with TRBJ2-1; TRBD2 aligns across 9 bases. Germline values: CDR1 SGHRS, CDR2 YFSETQ. V lost 4 bases to trimming and J lost 6 bases; unmatched junction nucleotides: 17. CDR3 length: 18 amino acids. The CDR3 DNA reads TGCGCCAGCAGCCCCACGGGGGGCGGGAGGGTCCGAGGCAATGAGCAGTTCTTC. This sequence encodes CASSPTGGGRVRGNEQFF.

The J gene is TRBJ2-7, the V gene TRBV7-8; the D gene is possibly TRBD1 (6 bases). The CDR3 is made up of 15 amino acids. Trimming pared 1 base from V and 3 bases from J, leaving 13 bases between. Germline V CDR1 and CDR2: SGHVS, FQNEAQ. The CDR3 bases are TGTGCCAGCAGCTTAGGACAGGTTTCAATCTACGAGCAGTACTTC. Protein: CASSLGQVSIYEQYF.

This clonotype occurred a few times. The CDR3 DNA sequence: TGTGCCAGCAGTTTGTGGAAGGACGAACAAGAGACCCAGTACTTC. Translated: CASSLWKDEQETQYF. This chain uses TRBV12-3 or TRBV12-4 with TRBJ2-5; D not certain. The CDR3 runs to 15 residues. The ends were cut back, 3 bases at V and 2 bases at J, with 13 bases in the middle.

This chain uses TRBV27 with TRBJ2-7; 12 bases are shared with TRBD2. The trim removed 0 bases at V and 0 bases at J, leaving 0 bases unmatched. This CDR3 spans 16 amino acids. Germline values: CDR1 MNHEY, CDR2 SMNVEV (reference sequence). The DNA of the CDR3 is TGTGCCAGCAGTTTATCGACTAGCGGGAGCTCCTACGAGCAGTACTTC. It codes for CASSLSTSGSSYEQYF.

The table lists this clonotype with many counts. The rearrangement joins TRBV6-2 or TRBV6-3 to TRBJ2-7, with TRBD2 matching over 8 bases. The CDR3 covers 14 residues. CDR1 and CDR2 from the germline V gene are MNHEY and SVGEGT. V gave up 0 bases and J gave up 2 bases; unmatched junction bases: 0. For the CDR3, the DNA is TGTGCCAGCAGTTACTCGACTAGCGCCTACGAGCAGTACTTC. This encodes CASSYSTSAYEQYF.

The chain has TRBV11-3 and TRBJ2-3; tentative D call: TRBD2 (5 bases). Per germline, CDR1 SGHNT and CDR2 YENEEA. The V and J ends lost 2 bases and 0 bases respectively, with 12 bases between them. The CDR3 is made up of 16 amino acids. CDR3 sequence: CASSLRQRFSTDTQYF. For the CDR3, the DNA is TGTGCCAGCAGCTTAAGGCAGCGGTTTAGCACAGATACGCAGTATTTT.

In DNA form, the CDR3 reads TGTGCCAGCAGCCTAACACAGGGACACTACGAGCAGTACTTC. Amino acids: CASSLTQGHYEQYF. The chain recombines TRBV7-9 with TRBJ2-7; the D gene is possibly TRBD1 (6 bases). Trimming took 5 bases from V and 3 from J, leaving 14 bases between them. The CDR3 consists of 14 residues. The germline V gene has CDR1 SEHNR and CDR2 FQNEAQ (reference sequence).

The chain joins TRBV6-5 to TRBJ2-1; D possibly corresponds to TRBD2 (6 bases). From germline, CDR1 is MNHEY and CDR2 SVGAGI. With 5 bases removed from V and 2 bases from J, the gap between germline ends came to 10 bases. The CDR3 has 14 amino acids. The CDR3 protein is CASSPRGPYNEQFF. CDR3 sequence (DNA): TGTGCCAGCAGTCCGCGGGGTCCCTACAATGAGCAGTTCTTC.

The genes are TRBV4-1 and TRBJ2-1; D is possibly TRBD1 or TRBD2 (5 bases each). Germline V gene sequence: CDR1 MGHRA, CDR2 YSYEKL. The CDR3 totals 14 residues. Trimming took off 4 bases at V and 8 bases at J, with 15 bases between the two ends. In DNA, the CDR3 is TGCGCCAGCAGCCCCCTGGGACCTCGAGATGAGCAGTTCTTC. As protein: CASSPLGPRDEQFF.

The chain employs TRBV12-3 or TRBV12-4 and TRBJ1-2; a weak D match, TRBD1 (5 bases). This CDR3 has 15 residues. The germline V and J ends were trimmed by 7 bases and 4 bases, with 19 bases remaining between them. CDR3 protein: CASTARRGLIYGYTF. CDR3 bases: TGTGCCAGCACTGCTAGAAGGGGACTAATCTATGGCTACACCTTC.

This clonotype came up a few times. The CDR3 DNA is TGTGCCAGCAGCTTGGATGGCTGGAACTACACAGATACGCAGTATTTT. Protein: CASSLDGWNYTDTQYF. The chain carries TRBV7-2 and TRBJ2-3, with D hard to call. The germline V gene has CDR1 SGHTA and CDR2 FQGNSA. The CDR3 has 16 residues. V was cut by 3 bases and J by 2 bases, with 15 bases left in between.

The CDR3 region has the DNA TGTGCCAGCTCACCCTTTACCGGGACAGACCCAACGAGGGTACAGTACTTC. Its protein product is CASSPFTGTDPTRVQYF. The rearrangement uses TRBV18 and TRBJ2-7, with TRBD1 matching 7 bases. CDR3 length equals 17 residues. Germline V gives CDR1 KGHSH, CDR2 LQKENI. Trimming at V came to 3 bases and at J to 10 bases, leaving 21 bases not matched to a gene.

This clonotype has a single count. V gene TRBV12-3 or TRBV12-4 combines with J gene TRBJ1-1; D perhaps matches TRBD1 (5 bases). The CDR3 is 11 amino acids. V was shortened by 4 bases and J by 8 bases, with 8 bases between the two germline ends. The CDR3 DNA sequence: TGTGCCAGCAGTTCCCGACAGGAAGCTTTCTTT. It is translated as CASSSRQEAFF.

Worth noting for this clonotype: One junction end disagrees with the germline gene, perhaps due to a read error. The gene calls are TRBV4-1 and TRBJ2-7; 10 bases fit TRBD2. Germline V gene sequence: CDR1 MGHRA, CDR2 YSYEKL. The CDR3 covers 15 residues. The CDR3 region is CASSQYPSGSYEQYF. For the CDR3, the DNA is TGCGCTAGCAGCCAGTATCCTAGCGGGAGCTATGAGCAGTACTTC.

V is TRBV5-1 and J is TRBJ2-3; 8 bases fit TRBD2. Germline V gene sequence: CDR1 SGHRS, CDR2 YFSETQ. The J segment lost 0 bases and the V segment lost 10 bases, leaving 7 bases of the junction unmatched. The CDR3 has 14 residues. The CDR3 bases are TGCGCCCCTCGGGAGGGTTCTAGCACAGATACGCAGTATTTT. Its translation is CAPREGSSTDTQYF.